This T cell receptor beta chain came from a study of early T cells in non-severe SARS-CoV-2 infection. CDR3 size: 12 residues. In germline, CDR1 is KGHSH, CDR2 LQKENI. V gave up 6 bases and J gave up 6 bases, with 11 bases separating them. TCRdb fed the 5' RACE reads into MiXCR, producing one record per CDR3 protein. The sample has about 77,000 distinct CDR3 sequences, 7.5% to 10% seen once; the top ten hold roughly 5%. Sequencing was done on a sample of whole blood. The receptor was isolated from an adult who was a healthcare worker with PCR-confirmed SARS-CoV-2 infection or an uninfected control (not recorded which). V gene TRBV18 combines with J gene TRBJ2-5; D may match TRBD1 or TRBD2 (5 bases each). CDR3 sequence (DNA): TGTGCCAGCTCCCTAGAGGGGAAGACCCAGTACTTC. Its translation is CASSLEGKTQYF. Drawing the rest from reference TRBV18 and TRBJ2-5, the complete variable domain is NAGVMQNPRHLVRRRGQEARLRCSPMKGHSHVYWYRQLPEEGLKFMVYLQKENIIDESGMPKERFSAEFPKEGPSILRIQQVVRGDSAAYFCASSLEGKTQYFGPGTRLLVL.